The 27 T cell receptor beta chains reported below all come from one sample, sequenced in a study of beta chain features in type 1 diabetes. The entirety of the isolated RNA underwent reverse transcription, so expressed TCRB transcripts were sequenced. Libraries were prepared by immunoSEQ multiplex PCR; TCRdb keeps only in-frame clonotypes and omits some of them. The table includes about 16,000 clones, approximately 55% detected once. Specimen: stem cell memory CD4+ T cells from blood. These receptor sequences come from a woman younger than 30 in good health.

This clone was observed a handful of times. V is TRBV4-1 and J is TRBJ2-7; TRBD2 matches at 11 bases. V dropped 7 bases and J dropped 5; count of bases not matched to a gene: 13. The CDR3 totals 16 residues. CDR1 MGHRA and CDR2 YSYEKL come from the germline V gene. The CDR3 DNA follows: TGCGCCAGCACCCCGGACTCTAGCGGGAGGTTCCACGAGCAGTACTTC. Translated: CASTPDSSGRFHEQYF.

The rearrangement links TRBV7-6 to TRBJ2-7; TRBD1 might be the D (6 bases). The J call could be wrong; TRBJ2-5 is a better fit for the DNA end. The CDR3 has 15 residues. From germline, CDR1 is SGHVS and CDR2 FNYEAQ. The CDR3 loop reads CASSPRQVVMETQYF. The CDR3 coding sequence is TGTGCCAGCAGCCCAAGACAGGTAGTGATGGAGACCCAGTACTTC.

V and J are TRBV30 and TRBJ2-7; weak D call: TRBD1 (5 bases). The CDR3 is made up of 11 amino acids. Trimming removed 8 bases at V and 6 bases at J, with 14 bases between. Germline CDR1 reads GTSNPN; CDR2 reads SVGIG (reference sequence). In DNA, the CDR3 is TGTGCCGGCCGTAAAGGGGTCGAGCAGTACTTC. This translates into CAGRKGVEQYF.

The chain combines TRBV5-1 with TRBJ2-3; D is undetermined. The length of the CDR3 is 14 residues. V gave up 5 bases and J gave up 2 bases, with 12 bases separating them. In germline, CDR1 is SGHRS, CDR2 YFSETQ. CDR3 sequence (DNA): TGCGCCAGCAGTCTGGAGAGGAACACAGATACGCAGTATTTT. Residues: CASSLERNTDTQYF.

The chain uses TRBV7-3 and TRBJ1-3, with a possible D match to TRBD1 (5 bases). V lost 2 bases and J 7 bases, leaving 15 bases between the germline ends. CDR3 length equals 15 residues. Per germline, CDR1 SGHTA and CDR2 FQGTGA. The CDR3 nucleotides read TGTGCCAGCAGCTTAGGCGGGGGGAGCGGGAACACCATATATTTT. This sequence encodes CASSLGGGSGNTIYF.

This chain's CDR3 is CASSLAGGLGGYEQYF. The CDR3 DNA sequence: TGTGCCAGCAGCTTAGCGGGGGGGCTCGGAGGCTACGAGCAGTACTTC. The chain has TRBV7-9 and TRBJ2-7, with D perhaps matching TRBD2 (7 bases). Germline CDR1 reads SEHNR; CDR2 reads FQNEAQ (reference sequence). This CDR3 has 16 residues. The ends were cut back, 0 bases at V and 3 bases at J, with 15 bases in the middle.

This chain connects TRBV18 to TRBJ2-7; 12 bases line up with TRBD2. The junction had 5 bases not matched to a gene; V was cut back by 3 bases and J by 2 bases. Germline V gene sequence: CDR1 KGHSH, CDR2 LQKENI. The CDR3 consists of 16 residues. The CDR3 sequence: CASSPPSSGRAYEQYF. In nucleotides, the CDR3 is TGTGCCAGCTCACCCCCTTCTAGCGGGAGGGCCTACGAGCAGTACTTC.

This chain links TRBV25-1 with TRBJ2-7; TRBD2 is a possible D gene (7 bases). V gave up 5 bases and J gave up 3 bases, with 11 bases separating them. This CDR3 is 13 amino acids long. CDR1 is MGHDK and CDR2 is SYGVNS in the germline V gene. CDR3 region: CASSPGGYYEQYF. In DNA form, the CDR3 reads TGTGCCAGCAGTCCGGGGGGCTACTACGAGCAGTACTTC.

As concerns this clone: Sequence at one end of the junction differs from germline and may be a read error. The same CDR3 arises from other DNA sequences in this sample as well. The CDR3 DNA follows: TGCGCCAGCAGCAAGTGGGTAGCGGGAGGTACAGATACGCAGTATTTT. This gives the protein CASSKWVAGGTDTQYF. The chain employs TRBV11-2 and TRBJ2-3; the match to TRBD2 covers 10 bases. Germline V gives CDR1 SGHAT, CDR2 FQNNGV. This CDR3 spans 16 amino acids. Looking up the rest from reference TRBV11-2 and TRBJ2-3 gives the full variable domain: EAGVAQSPRYKIIEKRQSVAFWCNPISGHATLYWYQQILGQGPKLLIQFQNNGVVDDSQLPKDRFSAERLKGVDSTLKIQPAKLEDSAVYLCASSKWVAGGTDTQYFGPGTRLTVL.

This clone appeared once. The chain employs TRBV5-1 and TRBJ2-1; TRBD2 agrees at 10 bases. V trimming: 0 bases; J trimming: 8 bases; junction bases outside the gene matches: 11. The CDR3 has 17 residues. Germline loops: CDR1 SGHRS, CDR2 YFSETQ. The CDR3 protein is CASSLGLRASGGDEQFF. CDR3 nucleotide sequence: TGCGCCAGCAGCTTGGGGTTGAGGGCTAGCGGGGGTGATGAGCAGTTCTTC.

This rearrangement joins TRBV29-1 to TRBJ1-3; 9 bases align to TRBD1. V dropped 7 bases and J dropped 4; count of bases not matched to a gene: 8. There are 14 residues in the CDR3. Germline CDR1 SQVTM, CDR2 ANQGSEA. The CDR3 DNA is TGCAGCGCTGGCTCGGGACAGGGCGGAAACACCATATATTTT. Translated, it gives CSAGSGQGGNTIYF.

This clone was found a few times. The rearrangement uses TRBV7-9 and TRBJ1-2; D unclear. Germline values: CDR1 SEHNR, CDR2 FQNEAQ (reference sequence). There are 12 residues in the CDR3. V shed 5 bases and J shed 5 bases, with 9 bases lying between them. The CDR3 coding sequence is TGTGCCAGCAGCCCAGGAGGTTATGGCTACACCTTC. Translated, it gives CASSPGGYGYTF. Full variable domain (remainder filled in from reference TRBV7-9 and TRBJ1-2): DTGVSQNPRHKITKRGQNVTFRCDPISEHNRLYWYRQTLGQGPEFLTYFQNEAQLEKSRLLSDRFSAERPKGSFSTLEIQRTEQGDSAMYLCASSPGGYGYTFGSGTRLTVV.

The chain employs TRBV5-4 and TRBJ2-2; the D is unclear. Germline lookup yields CDR1 SGHNT and CDR2 YYREEE (reference sequence). V gave up 4 bases and J gave up 2 bases, with 15 bases separating them. The CDR3 is 16 amino acids. CDR3 residues: CASSQEARFNTGELFF. CDR3 DNA: TGTGCCAGCAGCCAAGAGGCGCGTTTCAACACCGGGGAGCTGTTTTTT.

This clone was observed a few times. V gene TRBV11-2 combines with J gene TRBJ2-1, with 13 bases that match TRBD2. Germline CDR1 and CDR2: SGHAT and FQNNGV. V lost 5 bases to trimming and J lost 3 bases; unmatched junction nucleotides: 7. CDR3 length: 17 residues. The CDR3 DNA is TGTGCCAGCAGCGTAAAGACTAGCGGGAGGCTCTACAATGAGCAGTTCTTC. Translating gives CASSVKTSGRLYNEQFF.

This clone was observed a few times. The chain links TRBV5-1 to TRBJ2-5; possible D gene TRBD1, 5 bases. Between the trimmed V and J ends, which lost 0 bases and 6 bases, there was a span of 12 bases. The V gene's germline CDR1 is SGHRS and CDR2 YFSETQ. There are 14 residues in the CDR3. Written as DNA, the CDR3 is TGCGCCAGCAGCTTGGAGGCAGGGATGAAGACCCAGTACTTC. The encoded protein is CASSLEAGMKTQYF.

CDR3 residues: CASSPGLAGGYTDTQYF. In DNA form, the CDR3 reads TGTGCCAGCAGCCCTGGACTAGCGGGGGGGTACACAGATACGCAGTATTTT. The J gene is TRBJ2-3, the V gene TRBV5-4; 15 bases align to TRBD2. Germline loops: CDR1 SGHNT, CDR2 YYREEE (reference sequence). This CDR3 is built from 17 residues. The V and J ends lost 4 bases and 2 bases, in that order; junction bases with no gene match: 5.

This clone was counted a single time. This chain connects TRBV5-1 to TRBJ2-5; D is perhaps TRBD2 (7 bases). With 4 bases removed from V and 4 bases from J, the gap between germline ends came to 20 bases. Germline lookup yields CDR1 SGHRS and CDR2 YFSETQ. The CDR3 totals 16 residues. Here the CDR3 DNA reads TGCGCCAGCAGCAACGTCGAAGGGAGGGGGGGAGAGACCCAGTACTTC. Its protein is CASSNVEGRGGETQYF.

In its sample, this clone was seen a few times. The CDR3 DNA follows: TGTGCCAGCAGACCACCGGGACTAGCGGTCGAGGAGCAGTTCTTC. This sequence encodes CASRPPGLAVEEQFF. The chain links TRBV7-2 to TRBJ2-1; 11 nucleotides align to TRBD2. Germline loops: CDR1 SGHTA, CDR2 FQGNSA. The CDR3 spans 15 residues. V lost 6 bases to trimming and J lost 10 bases; unmatched junction nucleotides: 11.

This chain links TRBV5-6 with TRBJ1-1, with D hard to call. V lost 4 bases, J lost 5 bases, and 9 bases lay in between. The CDR3 is made up of 12 amino acids. The V gene's germline CDR1 is SGHDT and CDR2 YYEEEE. The CDR3 loop is CASSHDWTEAFF. The CDR3 DNA is TGTGCCAGCAGCCACGACTGGACTGAAGCTTTCTTT. The entire variable domain, with the rest obtained from reference TRBV5-6 and TRBJ1-1, is as follows: DAGVTQSPTHLIKTRGQQVTLRCSPKSGHDTVSWYQQALGQGPQFIFQYYEEEERQRGNFPDRFSGHQFPNYSSELNVNALLLGDSALYLCASSHDWTEAFFGQGTRLTVV.

This clone was picked up a small number of times. The chain carries TRBV5-4 and TRBJ2-3; no reliable D call. This CDR3 region has 13 residues. The germline V gene has CDR1 SGHNT and CDR2 YYREEE (reference sequence). V was trimmed by 0 bases and J by 2 bases, leaving 4 bases between them. CDR3 in DNA: TGTGCCAGCAGCTTGGGGGCCACAGATACGCAGTATTTT. Protein sequence: CASSLGATDTQYF.

This clone was counted a few times. The gene calls are TRBV5-1 and TRBJ2-3, with 11 bases that match TRBD2. The V and J ends lost 3 bases and 4 bases, in that order; junction bases with no gene match: 7. The CDR3 contains 16 residues. Germline assignment: CDR1 SGHRS and CDR2 YFSETQ. The CDR3 region has the DNA TGCGCCAGCAGCTGGGACCTAGCGGGAGGCTCAGATACGCAGTATTTT. Encoded protein: CASSWDLAGGSDTQYF.

This clone was counted a few times. This sequence joins TRBV7-3 and TRBJ2-3, with D possibly being TRBD2 (5 bases). CDR1 and CDR2 (germline): SGHTA, FQGTGA. The CDR3 has 12 amino acids. Between the trimmed V and J ends, which lost 5 bases and 6 bases, there was a span of 9 bases. The CDR3 loop is CASSTGSDTQYF. CDR3 in DNA: TGTGCCAGCAGCACGGGATCGGATACGCAGTATTTT.

V gene TRBV2 combines with J gene TRBJ2-7; D perhaps matches TRBD1 (6 bases). Trimming shortened V by 6 bases and J by 3 bases, and 18 bases separated the two germline ends. In germline, CDR1 is SNHLY, CDR2 FYNNEI. This CDR3 comprises 15 residues. The CDR3 coding sequence is TGTGCCAGCAGCGCTACAGGGAATCCGGACTACGAGCAGTACTTC. This sequence encodes CASSATGNPDYEQYF.

V gene TRBV4-1 combines with J gene TRBJ2-7, with a tentative D call TRBD1 (6 bases). The CDR3 loop spans 16 amino acids. V dropped 2 bases and J dropped 0 bases, with 14 bases sitting between them. In germline, CDR1 is MGHRA, CDR2 YSYEKL. CDR3 amino acids: CASSQPTRGGSYEQYF. CDR3 nucleotides: TGCGCCAGCAGCCAACCTACGCGAGGGGGCTCCTACGAGCAGTACTTC.

V gene TRBV2 combines with J gene TRBJ2-1, with D possibly matching TRBD1 (6 bases). The CDR3 is 16 amino acids. Per the germline V gene, CDR1 is SNHLY and CDR2 is FYNNEI. V was cut by 7 bases and J by 5 bases, with 21 bases left in between. This chain's CDR3 is CASIQIGRGNDNEQFF. The CDR3 region has the DNA TGTGCCAGCATCCAAATCGGCAGGGGCAATGACAATGAGCAGTTCTTC.

V is TRBV5-6 and J is TRBJ1-1; tentative D call: TRBD1 (6 bases). V was clipped by 4 bases and J by 4 bases, with 20 bases between them. The CDR3 length is 16 residues. Germline V gene data show CDR1 as SGHDT and CDR2 as YYEEEE. CDR3 in amino acids: CASSAYRVGKGTEAFF. The CDR3 DNA is TGTGCCAGCAGCGCCTACAGGGTCGGGAAGGGCACTGAAGCTTTCTTT.

The V gene is TRBV5-4, the J gene TRBJ2-1; 10 nucleotides agree with TRBD2. Per the germline V gene, CDR1 is SGHNT and CDR2 is YYREEE (reference sequence). The CDR3 loop spans 18 amino acids. The ends lost 4 bases at V and 2 bases at J; junction bases unmatched: 12. The CDR3 here is CASSPFAGLAVTYNEQFF. CDR3 in DNA: TGTGCCAGCAGCCCGTTCGCTGGACTAGCGGTAACCTACAATGAGCAGTTCTTC.